These T cell receptor beta chains were read from a single sample in a study of shared T cell receptors in the human thymus. Using immunoSEQ multiplex PCR, the repertoire was profiled, and TCRdb retains in-frame clones only, with some absent. The data show just under 550,000 clones, with roughly 74% seen just once and 0.01% to 0.015% held by the top ten. This same sample was also taken into another study, of human thymus T cells.

The specimen sequenced was thymocytes. The origin of the receptors is a boy in the first two years of life with a congenital heart defect. The CDR3 runs from the conserved cysteine through the conserved F or W. The order of the fields is D gene, clone size, V gene, J gene, CDR3 protein, CDR3 DNA. D genes are given only for firm matches. Size is stated for part of the rows, as once, few or many counts, or as a class when the clone is expanded.

-	-	TRBV2	TRBJ2-7	CASREGSVAIRDYEQYF	TGTGCCAGCAGGGAGGGGAGCGTAGCTATTAGAGACTACGAGCAGTACTTC
-	-	TRBV27	TRBJ2-1	CASHPGVALGEQFF	TGTGCCAGCCACCCGGGGGTGGCTTTGGGGGAGCAGTTCTTC
-	-	TRBV28	TRBJ2-1	CASRGVGEETGEQFF	TGTGCCAGCAGGGGAGTTGGGGAGGAGACGGGTGAGCAGTTCTTC
TRBD1	-	TRBV5-4	TRBJ2-3	CASSLEGGEDTQYF	TGTGCCAGCAGCTTGGAAGGGGGCGAGGATACGCAGTATTTT
-	-	TRBV2	TRBJ2-3	CASSPGDTDTQYF	TGTGCCAGCAGCCCGGGGGACACAGATACGCAGTATTTT
TRBD2	-	TRBV4-2	TRBJ2-1	CASSQALGREGQGNEQFF	TGTGCCAGCAGCCAAGCCCTAGGCCGGGAGGGCCAGGGGAATGAGCAGTTCTTC
TRBD2	few	TRBV4-3	TRBJ2-5	CASSQGTSVGGQETQYF	TGCGCCAGCAGCCAAGGGACTAGCGTGGGAGGGCAAGAGACCCAGTACTTC
TRBD1	few	TRBV19	TRBJ1-5	CASSTPRTGFGQPQHF	TGTGCCAGTAGTACTCCTCGGACAGGGTTCGGGCAGCCCCAGCATTTT
TRBD2	-	TRBV2	TRBJ2-7	CASSEPPRLAGVAYEQYF	TGTGCCAGCAGTGAACCCCCGCGACTAGCGGGAGTCGCTTACGAGCAGTACTTC
TRBD2	-	TRBV14	TRBJ2-7	CASSPSGSYEQYF	TGTGCCAGCAGCCCTAGCGGGAGCTACGAGCAGTACTTC
TRBD1	-	TRBV7-9	TRBJ1-1	CASTQTGDSRMNTEAFF	TGTGCCAGCACCCAAACGGGGGACAGCCGAATGAACACTGAAGCTTTCTTT
-	-	TRBV30	TRBJ2-7	CAWSEAGHYEQYF	TGTGCCTGGAGTGAGGCAGGGCACTACGAGCAGTACTTC
TRBD1	-	TRBV7-8	TRBJ2-7	CASSWTGSSYEQYF	TGTGCCAGCAGCTGGACAGGGAGCTCCTACGAGCAGTACTTC
-	-	TRBV14	TRBJ2-5	CASSQWNRQETQYF	TGTGCCAGCAGCCAGTGGAACAGGCAAGAGACCCAGTACTTC
-	once	TRBV5-4	TRBJ2-1	CASSSGRGYNEQFF	TGTGCCAGCAGCTCCGGACGGGGCTACAATGAGCAGTTCTTC
TRBD2	-	TRBV6-1	TRBJ2-7	CASSEAPGGLAGVDEQYF	TGTGCCAGCAGTGAAGCCCCGGGTGGACTAGCGGGAGTAGATGAGCAGTACTTC